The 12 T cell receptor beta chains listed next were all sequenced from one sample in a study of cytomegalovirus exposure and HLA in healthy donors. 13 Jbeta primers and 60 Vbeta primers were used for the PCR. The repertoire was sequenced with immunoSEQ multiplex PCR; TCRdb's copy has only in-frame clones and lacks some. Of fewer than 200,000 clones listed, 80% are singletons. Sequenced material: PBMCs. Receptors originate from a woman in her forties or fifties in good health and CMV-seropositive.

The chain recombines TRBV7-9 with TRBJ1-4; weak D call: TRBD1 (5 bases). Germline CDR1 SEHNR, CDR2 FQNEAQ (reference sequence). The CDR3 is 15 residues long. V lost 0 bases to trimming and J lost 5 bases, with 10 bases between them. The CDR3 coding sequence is TGTGCCAGCAGCTTAGCGGAGACAGTGAATGAAAAACTGTTTTTT. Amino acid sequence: CASSLAETVNEKLFF.

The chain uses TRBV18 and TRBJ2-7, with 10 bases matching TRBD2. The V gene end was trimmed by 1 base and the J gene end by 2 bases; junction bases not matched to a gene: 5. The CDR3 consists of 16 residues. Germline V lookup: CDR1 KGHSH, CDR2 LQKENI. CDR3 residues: CASSPQGAGGPYEQYF. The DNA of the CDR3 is TGTGCCAGCTCACCACAAGGAGCGGGAGGGCCCTACGAGCAGTACTTC.

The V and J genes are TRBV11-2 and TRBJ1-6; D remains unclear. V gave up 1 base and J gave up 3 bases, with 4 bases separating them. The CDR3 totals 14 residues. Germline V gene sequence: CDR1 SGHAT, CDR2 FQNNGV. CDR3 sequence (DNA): TGTGCCAGCAGCTTAGTCAGCTATAATTCACCCCTCCACTTT. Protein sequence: CASSLVSYNSPLHF.

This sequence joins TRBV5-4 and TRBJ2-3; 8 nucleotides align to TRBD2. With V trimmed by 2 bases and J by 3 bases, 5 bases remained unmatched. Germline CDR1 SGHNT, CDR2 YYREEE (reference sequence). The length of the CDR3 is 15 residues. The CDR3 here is CASSFRTSNTDTQYF. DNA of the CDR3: TGTGCCAGCAGCTTCCGGACTAGCAATACAGATACGCAGTATTTT. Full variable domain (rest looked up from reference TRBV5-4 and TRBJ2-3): ETGVTQSPTHLIKTRGQQVTLRCSSQSGHNTVSWYQQALGQGPQFIFQYYREEENGRGNFPPRFSGLQFPNYSSELNVNALELDDSALYLCASSFRTSNTDTQYFGPGTRLTVL.

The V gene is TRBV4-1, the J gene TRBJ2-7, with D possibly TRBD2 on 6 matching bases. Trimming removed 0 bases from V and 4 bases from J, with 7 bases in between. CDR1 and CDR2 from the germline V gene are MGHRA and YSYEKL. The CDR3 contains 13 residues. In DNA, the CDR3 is TGCGCCAGCAGCCAAGAAGGAGGGTACGAGCAGTACTTC. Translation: CASSQEGGYEQYF.

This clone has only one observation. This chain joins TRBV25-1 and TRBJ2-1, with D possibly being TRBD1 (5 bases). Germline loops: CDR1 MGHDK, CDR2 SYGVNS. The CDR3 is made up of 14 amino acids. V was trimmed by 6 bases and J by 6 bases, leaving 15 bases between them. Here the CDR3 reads CASRLGQGLNEQFF. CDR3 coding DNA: TGTGCCAGCAGGTTGGGGCAGGGTCTCAATGAGCAGTTCTTC.

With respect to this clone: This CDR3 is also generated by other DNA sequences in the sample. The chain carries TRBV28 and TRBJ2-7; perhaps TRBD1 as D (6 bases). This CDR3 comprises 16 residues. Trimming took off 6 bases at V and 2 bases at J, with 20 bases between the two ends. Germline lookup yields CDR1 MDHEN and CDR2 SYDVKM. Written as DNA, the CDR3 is TGTGCCAGCAGCCCCCCAACCAGGGGCTGGACCTACGAGCAGTACTTC. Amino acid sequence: CASSPPTRGWTYEQYF.

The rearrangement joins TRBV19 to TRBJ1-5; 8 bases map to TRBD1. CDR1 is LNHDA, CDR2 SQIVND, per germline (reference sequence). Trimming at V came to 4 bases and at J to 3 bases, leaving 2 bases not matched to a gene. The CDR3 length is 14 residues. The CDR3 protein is CASSRTGNNQPQHF. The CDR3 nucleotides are TGTGCCAGTAGTAGGACAGGGAACAATCAGCCCCAGCATTTT.

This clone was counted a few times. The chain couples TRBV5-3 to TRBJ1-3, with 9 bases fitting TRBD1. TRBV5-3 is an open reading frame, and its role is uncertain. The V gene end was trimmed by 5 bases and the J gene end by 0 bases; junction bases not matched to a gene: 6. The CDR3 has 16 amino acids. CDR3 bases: TGTGCCAGAAGGTCCACAGGGGGCACCTCTGGAAACACCATATATTTT. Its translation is CARRSTGGTSGNTIYF.

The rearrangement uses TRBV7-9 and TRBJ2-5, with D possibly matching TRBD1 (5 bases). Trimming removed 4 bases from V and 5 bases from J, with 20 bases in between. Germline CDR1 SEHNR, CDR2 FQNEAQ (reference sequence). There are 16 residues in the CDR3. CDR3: CASSSPQGSDWETQYF. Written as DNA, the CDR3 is TGTGCCAGCAGCTCCCCGCAGGGCTCTGATTGGGAGACCCAGTACTTC.

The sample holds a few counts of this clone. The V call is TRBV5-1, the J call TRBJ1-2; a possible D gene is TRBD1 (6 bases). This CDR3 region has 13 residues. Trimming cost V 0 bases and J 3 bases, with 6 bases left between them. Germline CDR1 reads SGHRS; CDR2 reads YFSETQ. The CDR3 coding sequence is TGCGCCAGCAGCTTGGCAGGGGACTATGGCTACACCTTC. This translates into CASSLAGDYGYTF.

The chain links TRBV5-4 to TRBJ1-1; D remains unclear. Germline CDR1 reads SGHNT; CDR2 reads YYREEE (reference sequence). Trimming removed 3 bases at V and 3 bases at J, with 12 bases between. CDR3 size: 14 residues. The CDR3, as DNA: TGTGCCAGCAGCTCTGACTGGAGGGACACTGAAGCTTTCTTT. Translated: CASSSDWRDTEAFF.